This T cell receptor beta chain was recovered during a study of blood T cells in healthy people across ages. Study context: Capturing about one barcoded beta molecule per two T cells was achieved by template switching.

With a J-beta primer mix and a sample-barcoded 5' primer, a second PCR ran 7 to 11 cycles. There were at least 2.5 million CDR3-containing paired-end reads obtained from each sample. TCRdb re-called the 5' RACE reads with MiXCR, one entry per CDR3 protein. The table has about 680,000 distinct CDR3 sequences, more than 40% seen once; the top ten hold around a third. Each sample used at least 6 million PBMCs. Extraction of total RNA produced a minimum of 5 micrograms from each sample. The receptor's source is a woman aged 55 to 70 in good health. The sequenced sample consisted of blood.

The CDR3 DNA is TGCAGTGCCGCTGGGGTAGCAGGAGACTCAGAGACCCAGTACTTC. This codes for CSAAGVAGDSETQYF. J is TRBJ2-5 and V is TRBV20-1; D unclear. Between the trimmed V and J ends, which lost 6 bases and 4 bases, there was a span of 21 bases. The CDR3 covers 15 residues. Germline-derived CDR1 and CDR2 are DFQATT and SNEGSKA (reference sequence).